Following are 22 T cell receptor beta chains from one sample sequenced in a study of blood T cells in healthy people across ages. A J-beta primer mix and a sample-barcoded 5' primer were used in a second PCR of about 7 to 12 cycles. TCRdb fed the 5' RACE reads into MiXCR, producing one record per CDR3 protein. The data contain about 1,400,000 distinct CDR3 sequences, around 59% of them seen just once; the ten biggest clones take up 5.5% to 8%. The sample was blood. The origin of the receptors is a man aged 18 to 30 in good health.

This chain joins TRBV5-6 and TRBJ2-7; TRBD1 matches 8 bases. CDR1 is SGHDT and CDR2 is YYEEEE in the germline V gene. Trimming removed 2 bases from V and 2 bases from J; junction bases left unmatched: 9. The CDR3 covers 16 residues. CDR3 protein: CASSFGPWTGTYEQYF. The DNA for the CDR3 is TGTGCCAGCAGCTTCGGCCCCTGGACAGGGACCTACGAGCAGTACTTC.

The chain links TRBV9 to TRBJ2-3, with D possibly matching TRBD1 (5 bases). The V end lost 0 bases, the J end lost 1 base, and 9 bases lay between the germline ends. The CDR3 covers 15 residues. Germline V gene lookup returns CDR1 SGDLS and CDR2 YYNGEE. CDR3 DNA sequence: TGTGCCAGCAGCGTAGTGGGGCTCCGCACAGATACGCAGTATTTT. Translated, it gives CASSVVGLRTDTQYF.

This clonotype was picked up a small number of times. The V gene is TRBV4-2, the J gene TRBJ2-5; 7 nucleotides agree with TRBD1. J lost 3 bases, V lost 0 bases, and 7 bases had no gene match. This CDR3 has 16 amino acids. Looked up from germline, CDR1 is LGHNA and CDR2 is YNFKEQ. The CDR3 reads CASSQEAGQGEETQYF. Here the CDR3 DNA reads TGTGCCAGCAGCCAAGAGGCAGGTCAGGGGGAAGAGACCCAGTACTTC.

In its sample, this clonotype was seen a few times. J is TRBJ2-1 and V is TRBV11-3; 9 bases agree with TRBD1. Trimming took 2 bases from V and 6 from J; bases not matched to a gene: 2. Germline V gives CDR1 SGHNT, CDR2 YENEEA. The CDR3 loop spans 14 amino acids. CDR3 DNA sequence: TGTGCCAGCAGCTTACGGGACAGGGTCAATGAGCAGTTCTTC. This codes for CASSLRDRVNEQFF.

For this clonotype: The junction differs from germline at one of its ends, possibly a read error. The chain combines TRBV28 with TRBJ1-4, with D tentatively TRBD1 (5 bases). This CDR3 comprises 15 residues. Germline V gene sequence: CDR1 MDHEN, CDR2 SYDVKM. The CDR3 nucleotides are TGTGCCAGCACCCCAGTAGGGGCAACTAATGAAAAGCTGTTTTTT. This encodes CASTPVGATNEKLFF. The entire variable domain, with the rest obtained from reference TRBV28 and TRBJ1-4, is as follows: DVKVTQSSRYLVKRTGEKVFLECVQDMDHENMFWYRQDPGLGLRLIYFSYDVKMKEKGDIPEGYSVSREKKERFSLILESASTNQTSMYLCASTPVGATNEKLFFGSGTQLSVL.

CDR3 coding DNA: TGCAGCGTTCTTGGCGCAAACCACTTGATTGATACGCAGTATTTT. Its translation: CSVLGANHLIDTQYF. The gene calls are TRBV29-1 and TRBJ2-3; D is unclear. Germline values: CDR1 SQVTM, CDR2 ANQGSEA. V lost 5 bases and J 6 bases, leaving 21 bases between the germline ends. The CDR3 extends over 15 amino acids.

There are a few counts of this clonotype. The V and J genes are TRBV4-1 and TRBJ2-5; tentatively, D is TRBD2 (5 bases). Germline V gene data show CDR1 as MGHRA and CDR2 as YSYEKL. The CDR3 sequence is 15 residues long. Trimming took 0 bases from V and 11 from J, leaving 19 bases between them. CDR3 sequence reads: CASSQDHQRNNEQYF. The CDR3, as DNA: TGCGCCAGCAGCCAAGATCATCAGCGGAACAATGAGCAGTACTTC.

V is TRBV12-3 or TRBV12-4 and J is TRBJ2-7; D is possibly TRBD2 (6 bases). This CDR3 contains 15 residues. Trimming pared 3 bases from V and 5 bases from J, leaving 17 bases between. The CDR3 sequence: CASSLRGPSVHEQYF. The DNA of the CDR3 is TGTGCCAGCAGTTTGCGGGGACCTAGCGTCCACGAGCAGTACTTC.

This clonotype was recorded a few times. The rearrangement links TRBV6-2 or TRBV6-3 to TRBJ2-5; 7 nucleotides match TRBD1. The J call is in doubt because the DNA end fits TRBJ2-7 better. Per the germline V gene, CDR1 is MNHEY and CDR2 is SVGEGT. The length of the CDR3 is 14 residues. The CDR3 DNA sequence: TGTGCCAGCAGCCACGAGGACAGGAGTCACGAGCAGTACTTC. Amino acids: CASSHEDRSHEQYF.

The chain recombines TRBV27 with TRBJ1-2, with D uncertain. CDR1 and CDR2 (germline): MNHEY, SMNVEV (reference sequence). CDR3 length: 13 amino acids. Trimming pared 3 bases from V and 8 bases from J, leaving 13 bases between. The CDR3 reads CASSFGLSWGYTF. The CDR3, as DNA: TGTGCCAGCAGTTTTGGCTTGTCGTGGGGCTACACCTTC.

The rearrangement links TRBV12-3 or TRBV12-4 to TRBJ1-6; maybe TRBD1 (5 bases). CDR3 length: 15 residues. V was trimmed by 5 bases and J by 8 bases, leaving 16 bases between them. CDR3 in amino acids: CASSTRALGDSPLHF. The CDR3 nucleotides are TGTGCCAGCAGTACCAGGGCCCTAGGGGATTCACCCCTCCACTTT.

This clonotype was detected only a few times. This chain uses TRBV9 with TRBJ2-6, with unresolved D. CDR1 and CDR2 (germline): SGDLS, YYNGEE. The CDR3 has 16 amino acids. Trimming removed 3 bases at V and 0 bases at J, with 10 bases between. The DNA of the CDR3 is TGTGCCAGCAGCGGCCACGAGAGCTCTGGGGCCAACGTCCTGACTTTC. Protein: CASSGHESSGANVLTF. Variable domain in full (rest from reference TRBV9 and TRBJ2-6): DSGVTQTPKHLITATGQRVTLRCSPRSGDLSVYWYQQSLDQGLQFLIQYYNGEERAKGNILERFSAQQFPDLHSELNLSSLELGDSALYFCASSGHESSGANVLTFGAGSRLTVL.

Only a few counts were recorded for this clonotype. This chain links TRBV12-3 or TRBV12-4 with TRBJ1-6; D unclear. V was shortened by 3 bases and J by 1 base, with 7 bases between the two germline ends. This CDR3 comprises 15 residues. CDR3 in amino acids: CASSFRQSYNSPLHF. CDR3 DNA sequence: TGTGCCAGCAGTTTTCGGCAGTCCTATAATTCACCCCTCCACTTT.

This chain uses TRBV20-1 with TRBJ2-1; the D gene is possibly TRBD2 (8 bases). Trimming took off 0 bases at V and 7 bases at J, with 22 bases between the two ends. The CDR3 loop spans 17 amino acids. CDR1 and CDR2 (germline): DFQATT, SNEGSKA (reference sequence). CDR3 protein: CSARDPSAGGQRNEQFF. As DNA, the CDR3 is TGCAGTGCTAGAGATCCTTCGGCGGGGGGACAGAGGAATGAGCAGTTCTTC.

About this clonotype: Its ends do not fully match the called genes, so a read error is possible. The gene calls are TRBV28 and TRBJ2-3; TRBD1 might be the D (5 bases). The CDR3 is 17 amino acids. Germline-derived CDR1 and CDR2 are MDHEN and SYDVKM. CDR3 in amino acids: CARSKRGESWSQDTQYF. The CDR3 DNA reads as TGTGCCCGCAGTAAAAGGGGCGAGTCGTGGTCACAAGATACGCAGTATTTT.

The chain joins TRBV10-3 to TRBJ1-2, with 7 bases matching TRBD1. J was trimmed by 1 base and V by 4 bases; bases with no gene match: 9. The germline CDR1 and CDR2 sequences are ENHRY and SYGVKD. The length of the CDR3 is 16 residues. DNA for the CDR3: TGTGCCATCAGTGGGATCGACAGGGAACTTAACTATGGCTACACCTTC. It codes for CAISGIDRELNYGYTF.

The genes are TRBV20-1 and TRBJ2-7; TRBD2 agrees at 7 bases. The CDR3 length is 14 residues. Germline trimming cut 4 bases from V and 1 base from J; bases unmatched to any gene: 7. CDR1 and CDR2 (germline): DFQATT, SNEGSKA (reference sequence). The CDR3 coding sequence is TGCAGTGCTAAACTACAGCGGGGTTCCTACGAGCAGTACTTC. It specifies CSAKLQRGSYEQYF.

This rearrangement joins TRBV7-2 to TRBJ2-7; TRBD1 is a possible D gene (6 bases). The V end lost 11 bases, the J end lost 2 bases, and 16 bases lay between the germline ends. Germline V gives CDR1 SGHTA, CDR2 FQGNSA. CDR3 length: 13 residues. The CDR3 DNA sequence: TGTGCCGGCCCAGGGGCAAGCCCCTACGAGCAGTACTTC. It encodes CAGPGASPYEQYF. Variable domain in full (rest from reference TRBV7-2 and TRBJ2-7): GAGVSQSPSNKVTEKGKDVELRCDPISGHTALYWYRQSLGQGLEFLIYFQGNSAPDKSGLPSDRFSAERTGGSVSTLTIQRTQQEDSAVYLCAGPGASPYEQYFGPGTRLTVT.

The chain joins TRBV28 to TRBJ2-7; no firm D call. The CDR3 covers 16 residues. Germline-derived CDR1 and CDR2 are MDHEN and SYDVKM. Trimming took 6 bases from V and 0 from J, leaving 18 bases between them. The CDR3 DNA is TGTGCCAGCAGCCCGGTGGGCGAATTAACCTCCTACGAGCAGTACTTC. It is translated as CASSPVGELTSYEQYF.

At least ten counts were recorded for this clonotype. The chain combines TRBV24-1 with TRBJ2-3, with 8 bases that match TRBD2. This CDR3 comprises 16 residues. With 6 bases clipped from V and 1 base from J, the junction kept 8 bases outside the gene matches. Germline CDR1 reads KGHDR; CDR2 reads SFDVKD. The CDR3 reads CATSKSSGGRTDTQYF. In DNA, the CDR3 is TGTGCCACCAGTAAGTCCAGCGGGGGCCGCACAGATACGCAGTATTTT.

The V gene is TRBV6-5, the J gene TRBJ2-3, with D perhaps matching TRBD1 (6 bases). V lost 6 bases and J 4 bases, leaving 17 bases between the germline ends. There are 15 residues in the CDR3. Germline V gene sequence: CDR1 MNHEY, CDR2 SVGAGI. The CDR3 spells CASSPWDKDPDTQYF. The CDR3 DNA reads TGTGCCAGCAGCCCCTGGGACAAGGACCCAGATACGCAGTATTTT.

This clonotype was detected a few times. The chain recombines TRBV25-1 with TRBJ2-5; D unresolved. Trimming removed 8 bases at V and 2 bases at J, with 6 bases between. This CDR3 is 11 amino acids long. Germline loops: CDR1 MGHDK, CDR2 SYGVNS. Here the CDR3 reads CASVTQETQYF. In nucleotides, the CDR3 is TGTGCCAGCGTTACACAAGAGACCCAGTACTTC.